These T cell receptor beta chains were read from a single sample in a study of blood T cells in healthy people across ages. Each CDR3 protein gets one entry after TCRdb re-called the 5' RACE reads with MiXCR. The table records roughly 700,000 distinct CDR3 sequences, about 30% of them present only once. The sequenced sample was blood. The receptors were gathered from a woman older than 75 in good health. Both conserved end residues are part of each CDR3. Fields, in order: D gene, J gene, CDR3 length, clone size, V gene, CDR3 DNA, CDR3 protein. A D gene is named only where the DNA matches it firmly. Where a row states a size, it is once, few, many or the class of an expanded clone; other rows omit it.

d_call: TRBD1
j_call: TRBJ1-6
cdr3_length: 15
clone_size: .
v_call: TRBV25-1
cdr3_nt: TGTGCCAGCAGTGGGGGCGGGACAGGGGGCCTCGCCCTCCACTTT
cdr3_aa: CASSGGGTGGLALHF

d_call: .
j_call: TRBJ1-2
cdr3_length: 15
clone_size: many
v_call: TRBV6-5
cdr3_nt: TGTGCCAGCACCTTGGACTCCCGAGCTAACTATGGCTACACCTTC
cdr3_aa: CASTLDSRANYGYTF

d_call: .
j_call: TRBJ2-7
cdr3_length: 12
clone_size: many
v_call: TRBV14
cdr3_nt: TGTGCCAGCAGCCAGGGGCGCTGGGAGCAGTACTTC
cdr3_aa: CASSQGRWEQYF

d_call: TRBD2
j_call: TRBJ2-1
cdr3_length: 15
clone_size: .
v_call: TRBV7-2
cdr3_nt: TGTGCCAGCAGCTCGGGACTAGCGGCCCCCAATGAGCAGTTCTTC
cdr3_aa: CASSSGLAAPNEQFF

d_call: TRBD1
j_call: TRBJ1-4
cdr3_length: 14
clone_size: .
v_call: TRBV30
cdr3_nt: TGTGCCTGGGCCCTTGGACAGGGATATGAAAAACTGTTTTTT
cdr3_aa: CAWALGQGYEKLFF

d_call: .
j_call: TRBJ1-2
cdr3_length: 15
clone_size: many
v_call: TRBV12-3/TRBV12-4
cdr3_nt: TGTGCCAGCACCTCGGACGCCCGTCCCAACTATGGCTACACCTTC
cdr3_aa: CASTSDARPNYGYTF

d_call: TRBD1
j_call: TRBJ2-5
cdr3_length: 16
clone_size: many
v_call: TRBV3-1
cdr3_nt: TGTGCCAGCACCCGAGGGACAGGGAATAGCCAAGAGACCCAGTACTTC
cdr3_aa: CASTRGTGNSQETQYF

d_call: .
j_call: TRBJ1-1
cdr3_length: 15
clone_size: .
v_call: TRBV2
cdr3_nt: TGTGCCAGCAGTGAAGGCAGATTCATGAACACTGAAGCTTTCTTT
cdr3_aa: CASSEGRFMNTEAFF

d_call: .
j_call: TRBJ2-1
cdr3_length: 12
clone_size: many
v_call: TRBV7-9
cdr3_nt: TGTGCCAGCAGCTTAGGCCCTGGCTGGCAGTTCTTC
cdr3_aa: CASSLGPGWQFF

d_call: TRBD1
j_call: TRBJ2-5
cdr3_length: 13
clone_size: many
v_call: TRBV29-1
cdr3_nt: TGCAGCGCCGTAAGGGGGCCCCTGGAGACCCAGTACTTC
cdr3_aa: CSAVRGPLETQYF

d_call: .
j_call: TRBJ1-5
cdr3_length: 14
clone_size: few
v_call: TRBV3-1
cdr3_nt: TGTGCCAGCAGCCAAGAGGGGATAAATCAGCCCCAGCATTTT
cdr3_aa: CASSQEGINQPQHF

d_call: .
j_call: TRBJ1-1
cdr3_length: 13
clone_size: .
v_call: TRBV21-1
cdr3_nt: TGTGCCAGCAGCGCCGGGGACAGGGTGCGGGCTTTCTTT
cdr3_aa: CASSAGDRVRAFF

d_call: .
j_call: TRBJ2-1
cdr3_length: 15
clone_size: many
v_call: TRBV5-1
cdr3_nt: TGCGCCAGCAGCTTGTTCCCAGACAAAGACCATGAGCAGTTCTTC
cdr3_aa: CASSLFPDKDHEQFF

d_call: .
j_call: TRBJ1-2
cdr3_length: 13
clone_size: many
v_call: TRBV18
cdr3_nt: TGTGCCAGTTCGGACAGAGGGGACTATGGCTACACCTTC
cdr3_aa: CASSDRGDYGYTF

d_call: TRBD1
j_call: TRBJ1-2
cdr3_length: 14
clone_size: few
v_call: TRBV28
cdr3_nt: TGTGCCAGCAGTTTCGTTGGGACAGGGCAAGGCTACACCTTC
cdr3_aa: CASSFVGTGQGYTF

d_call: TRBD2
j_call: TRBJ2-3
cdr3_length: 18
clone_size: .
v_call: TRBV5-1
cdr3_nt: TGCGCCAGCAGCTTGTACCCTCCGGGGGGGACGCGCACAGATACGCAGTATTTT
cdr3_aa: CASSLYPPGGTRTDTQYF

d_call: .
j_call: TRBJ2-7
cdr3_length: 14
clone_size: many
v_call: TRBV5-1
cdr3_nt: TGCGCCAGCAGCTTGGGACAATGGGGCTCCGAGCAGTACTTC
cdr3_aa: CASSLGQWGSEQYF

d_call: .
j_call: TRBJ1-5
cdr3_length: 14
clone_size: .
v_call: TRBV5-1
cdr3_nt: TGCGCCAGCAGCCAAAACTCAGGAGGACAGCCCCAGCATTTT
cdr3_aa: CASSQNSGGQPQHF

d_call: .
j_call: TRBJ2-3
cdr3_length: 14
clone_size: .
v_call: TRBV12-3/TRBV12-4
cdr3_nt: TGTGCCAGCAGTTTAAGAGGGGGGAAAGATACGCAGTATTTT
cdr3_aa: CASSLRGGKDTQYF

d_call: .
j_call: TRBJ1-5
cdr3_length: 13
clone_size: .
v_call: TRBV20-1
cdr3_nt: TGCAGTGCCGATGAGGGGTACAATCAGCCCCAGCATTTT
cdr3_aa: CSADEGYNQPQHF

d_call: .
j_call: TRBJ1-2
cdr3_length: 16
clone_size: many
v_call: TRBV6-2/TRBV6-3
cdr3_nt: TGTGCCAGCAGTTACTCCCACGTGAAAGGAAGACGTGGCTACACCTTC
cdr3_aa: CASSYSHVKGRRGYTF

d_call: .
j_call: TRBJ1-5
cdr3_length: 15
clone_size: .
v_call: TRBV27
cdr3_nt: TGTGCCAGCAGTCTAAGAAGGACAAGCAATCAGCCCCAGCATTTT
cdr3_aa: CASSLRRTSNQPQHF